This T cell receptor (beta chain) comes out of a study of T-cell memory formation after mild COVID-19. Study-level information: TCR clusters were mostly confined to one donor each. Whole-study findings and limits: The pre-infection memory compartment contained some responding clones, suggesting cross-reactive memory joined. Clones contracting day 15 to 85 were balanced CD4/CD8; later expanders leaned CD4+.

One entry per CDR3 protein results from TCRdb running MiXCR on the 5' RACE reads. Seen here are about 190,000 distinct CDR3 sequences, around 18% observed once, and the top ten hold around 2.4%. This clonotype was observed a handful of times. Its antigen remains unidentified. The CDR3 length is 16 residues. Germline values: CDR1 DFQATT, CDR2 SNEGSKA (reference sequence). V trimming: 0 bases; J trimming: 1 base; junction bases outside the gene matches: 8. The receptor's source is an adult woman who had mild COVID-19 (a few samples of this study predate the infection). Cell type and time point are not known. The sample comprised PBMCs or a T cell subset sorted from them (not recorded which). V gene TRBV20-1 combines with J gene TRBJ1-2; TRBD1 agrees at 7 bases. The CDR3 nucleotides read TGCAGTGCTAGAGATCGCGGAGGGGGCTTTAACTATGGCTACACCTTC. This codes for CSARDRGGGFNYGYTF.